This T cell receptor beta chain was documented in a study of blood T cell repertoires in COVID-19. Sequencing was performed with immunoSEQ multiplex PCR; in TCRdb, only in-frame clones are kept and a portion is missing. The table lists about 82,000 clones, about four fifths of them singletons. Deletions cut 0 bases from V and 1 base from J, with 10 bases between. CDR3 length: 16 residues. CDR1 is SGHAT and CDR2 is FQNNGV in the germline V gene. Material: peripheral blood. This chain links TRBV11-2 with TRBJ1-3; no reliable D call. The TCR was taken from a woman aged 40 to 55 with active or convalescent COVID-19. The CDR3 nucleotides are TGTGCCAGCAGCTTAGATCCCCTGCGGTCTGGAAACACCATATATTTT. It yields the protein CASSLDPLRSGNTIYF.